The 15 T cell receptor beta chains below were found in one sample sequenced in a study of breast tumors, draining lymph nodes, adjacent tissues. TCRdb fed the multiplex PCR reads into MiXCR, producing one record per CDR3 protein. The profile shows around 50,000 distinct CDR3 sequences, 23% of them singletons. Sequenced material: breast tumor tissue. The receptors stem from a female donor with breast cancer. Some clones in this sample may be carry-over from other donors' samples.

This clonotype came up many times. The genes are TRBV5-1 and TRBJ2-1; D is perhaps TRBD2 (6 bases). Trimming removed 0 bases at V and 8 bases at J, with 6 bases between. This CDR3 has 12 residues. CDR1 is SGHRS, CDR2 YFSETQ, per germline. CDR3 nucleotide sequence: TGCGCCAGCAGCTTGGCGGGGGATGAGCAGTTCTTC. Encoded protein: CASSLAGDEQFF.

This clonotype was detected ten times or more. The chain combines TRBV20-1 with TRBJ1-4; possibly TRBD1 for D (6 bases). V lost 6 bases and J 12 bases, leaving 29 bases between the germline ends. CDR3 length equals 16 residues. CDR1 and CDR2 (germline): DFQATT, SNEGSKA (reference sequence). CDR3 in amino acids: CSARQTPGHSGRELFF. CDR3 sequence (DNA): TGCAGTGCCAGACAAACACCGGGACACTCGGGAAGGGAACTGTTTTTT.

As regards this clonotype: A much larger clone is a single base away; this may be a read error. The chain links TRBV11-2 to TRBJ2-1, with unresolved D. The CDR3 spans 16 residues. The germline V gene encodes CDR1 SGHAT and CDR2 FQNNGV. The CDR3 nucleotides read TGTGTCAGCAGCCTGATTCGAGCGAAAATATACAATGAGCAGTTCTTC. Its protein is CVSSLIRAKIYNEQFF.

This clonotype was recorded a few times. This chain connects TRBV7-3 to TRBJ2-5; D possibly corresponds to TRBD1 (5 bases). The CDR3 is 13 amino acids. Germline CDR1 is SGHTA and CDR2 is FQGTGA. The ends were cut back, 5 bases at V and 4 bases at J, with 11 bases in the middle. This chain's CDR3 is CASSNGHTETQYF. DNA for the CDR3: TGTGCCAGCAGCAACGGACACACAGAGACCCAGTACTTC.

The table lists this clonotype with many counts. This rearrangement joins TRBV11-2 to TRBJ2-1; a possible D gene is TRBD2 (5 bases). Between the trimmed V and J ends, which lost 0 bases and 15 bases, there was a span of 15 bases. There are 13 residues in the CDR3. The germline CDR1 and CDR2 sequences are SGHAT and FQNNGV. The CDR3 protein is CASSLEFEGAMFF. CDR3 coding DNA: TGTGCCAGCAGCTTAGAGTTCGAGGGCGCGATGTTCTTC.

The chain recombines TRBV5-8 with TRBJ2-5; the match to TRBD2 covers 14 bases. CDR1 is SGHTS and CDR2 is YDEGEE in the germline V gene. The CDR3 totals 21 residues. J gave up 1 base and V 0 bases, and 14 bases lay outside the gene matches. The CDR3 spells CASSLEGLAGVPKPIQETQYF. The CDR3 coding sequence is TGTGCCAGCAGCTTGGAGGGACTAGCGGGGGTTCCGAAACCTATCCAAGAGACCCAGTACTTC.

This chain uses TRBV28 with TRBJ1-5; D may be TRBD1 (5 bases). The germline V gene encodes CDR1 MDHEN and CDR2 SYDVKM. V gave up 5 bases and J gave up 7 bases, with 18 bases separating them. The CDR3 is made up of 15 amino acids. In DNA, the CDR3 is TGTGCCAGCAGTCGAGCAGGGCCGGTAGACCAGCCCCAGCATTTT. Amino acid sequence: CASSRAGPVDQPQHF.

This clonotype occurred a few times. This CDR3 reads CASSPRPPPDTQYF. For the CDR3, the DNA is TGTGCCAGCTCACCAAGGCCCCCGCCGGATACGCAGTATTTT. V usage is TRBV18 and J usage is TRBJ2-3; no clear D. Trimming took off 2 bases at V and 6 bases at J, with 12 bases between the two ends. This CDR3 spans 14 amino acids. Germline lookup yields CDR1 KGHSH and CDR2 LQKENI.

This clonotype has at least ten counts. The chain recombines TRBV19 with TRBJ1-6; 7 bases fit TRBD1. The CDR3 spans 15 residues. The germline CDR1 and CDR2 sequences are LNHDA and SQIVND (reference sequence). Losses at the gene ends were 6 bases for V and 5 bases for J; bases not matched to a gene: 7. The chain's CDR3 is CASRDRYPDNSPLHF. For the CDR3, the DNA is TGTGCCAGTAGGGACAGGTACCCCGATAATTCACCCCTCCACTTT.

This clonotype was seen ten or more times. The V gene is TRBV12-3 or TRBV12-4, the J gene TRBJ2-1; the match to TRBD2 covers 7 bases. The CDR3 spans 17 residues. The ends lost 4 bases at V and 0 bases at J; junction bases unmatched: 9. The CDR3 DNA sequence: TGTGCCAGCAGTTCACACCGGGACTATAGCTCCTACAATGAGCAGTTCTTC. Residues: CASSSHRDYSSYNEQFF.

This clonotype came up many times. This chain connects TRBV11-2 to TRBJ1-3; possible D gene TRBD1, 6 bases. CDR3 length: 16 residues. Germline-derived CDR1 and CDR2 are SGHAT and FQNNGV. Trimming took 5 bases from V and 0 from J, leaving 14 bases between them. CDR3 DNA sequence: TGTGCCAGCAGCCTAAGGGGGTGGAACTCTGGAAACACCATATATTTT. Protein sequence: CASSLRGWNSGNTIYF. The complete variable domain, with remaining parts taken from reference TRBV11-2 and TRBJ1-3, reads EAGVAQSPRYKIIEKRQSVAFWCNPISGHATLYWYQQILGQGPKLLIQFQNNGVVDDSQLPKDRFSAERLKGVDSTLKIQPAKLEDSAVYLCASSLRGWNSGNTIYFGEGSWLTVV.

The chain has TRBV5-6 and TRBJ2-7, with a possible D match to TRBD2 (6 bases). Germline V gene data show CDR1 as SGHDT and CDR2 as YYEEEE. This CDR3 is built from 13 residues. Between the trimmed V and J ends, which lost 4 bases and 6 bases, there was a span of 14 bases. The CDR3 spells CASSPAEGVEQYF. The CDR3 DNA is TGTGCCAGCAGCCCGGCGGAGGGAGTCGAGCAGTACTTC.

This clonotype was observed many times. V usage is TRBV20-1 and J usage is TRBJ1-4; the D gene is possibly TRBD1 (6 bases). Germline V lookup: CDR1 DFQATT, CDR2 SNEGSKA (reference sequence). The CDR3 runs to 12 residues. V was cut by 6 bases and J by 7 bases, with 12 bases left in between. This chain's CDR3 is CSARGYGEKLFF. DNA of the CDR3: TGCAGTGCCAGGGGTTACGGTGAAAAACTGTTTTTT.

This clonotype was seen repeatedly, ten times or more. J is TRBJ1-5 and V is TRBV6-6, with unresolved D. Germline V gene sequence: CDR1 MNHNY, CDR2 SVGAGI (reference sequence). The V end was cut by 0 bases, the J end by 10 bases, with 7 bases between. This CDR3 comprises 12 residues. CDR3 protein: CASSYSDDPQHF. The CDR3 DNA reads as TGTGCCAGCAGTTACTCGGATGACCCCCAGCATTTT.

This clonotype has ten or more counts. This chain joins TRBV20-1 and TRBJ2-7; D ambiguous. V was shortened by 5 bases and J by 4 bases, with 12 bases between the two germline ends. The CDR3 is 12 residues long. Germline V gene data show CDR1 as DFQATT and CDR2 as SNEGSKA (reference sequence). The CDR3 nucleotides read TGCAGTGCTTCCTCCCGTACTTACGAGCAGTACTTC. This gives the protein CSASSRTYEQYF.